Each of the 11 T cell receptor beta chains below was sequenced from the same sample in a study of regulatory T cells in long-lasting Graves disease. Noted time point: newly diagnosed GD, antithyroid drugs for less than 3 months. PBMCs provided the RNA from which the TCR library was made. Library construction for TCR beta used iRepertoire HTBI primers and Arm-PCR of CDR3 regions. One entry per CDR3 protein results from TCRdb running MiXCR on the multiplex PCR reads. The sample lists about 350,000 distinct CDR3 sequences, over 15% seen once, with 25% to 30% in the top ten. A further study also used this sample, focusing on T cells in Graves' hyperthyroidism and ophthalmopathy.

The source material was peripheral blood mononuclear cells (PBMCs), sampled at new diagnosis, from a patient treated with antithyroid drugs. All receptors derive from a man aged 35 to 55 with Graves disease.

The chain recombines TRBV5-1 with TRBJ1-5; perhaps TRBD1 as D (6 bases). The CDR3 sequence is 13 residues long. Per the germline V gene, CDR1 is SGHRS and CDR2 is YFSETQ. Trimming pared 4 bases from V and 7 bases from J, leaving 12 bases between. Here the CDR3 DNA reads TGCGCCAGCAGCGACCTAGGGGGGCAGCCCCAGCATTTT. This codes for CASSDLGGQPQHF.

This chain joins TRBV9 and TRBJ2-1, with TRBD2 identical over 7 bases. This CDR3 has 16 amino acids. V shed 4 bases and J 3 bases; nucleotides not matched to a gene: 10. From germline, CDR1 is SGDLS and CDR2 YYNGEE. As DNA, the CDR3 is TGTGCCAGCAGCCCCTCCTCGCGGGGGTTCTACAATGAGCAGTTCTTC. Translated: CASSPSSRGFYNEQFF.

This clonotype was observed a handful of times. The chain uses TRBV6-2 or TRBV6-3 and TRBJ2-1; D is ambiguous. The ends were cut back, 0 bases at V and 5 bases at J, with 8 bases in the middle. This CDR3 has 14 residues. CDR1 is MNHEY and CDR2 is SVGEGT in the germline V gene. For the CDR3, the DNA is TGTGCCAGCAGTTACTCGAGCACAAACAATGAGCAGTTCTTC. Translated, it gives CASSYSSTNNEQFF.

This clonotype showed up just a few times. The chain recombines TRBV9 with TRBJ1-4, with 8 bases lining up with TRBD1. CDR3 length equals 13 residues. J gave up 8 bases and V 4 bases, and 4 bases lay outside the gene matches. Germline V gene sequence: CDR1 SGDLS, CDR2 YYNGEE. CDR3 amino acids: CASSRQGNEKLFF. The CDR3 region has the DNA TGTGCCAGCAGCCGACAGGGGAACGAAAAACTGTTTTTT.

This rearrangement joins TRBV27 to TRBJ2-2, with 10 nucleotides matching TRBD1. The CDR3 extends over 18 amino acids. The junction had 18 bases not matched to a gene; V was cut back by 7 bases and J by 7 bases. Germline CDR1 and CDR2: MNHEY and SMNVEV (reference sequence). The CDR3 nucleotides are TGTGCCAGCAAATACTGGACAGGGGGGTTATCAGGTGGCGGGGAGCTGTTTTTT. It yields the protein CASKYWTGGLSGGGELFF.

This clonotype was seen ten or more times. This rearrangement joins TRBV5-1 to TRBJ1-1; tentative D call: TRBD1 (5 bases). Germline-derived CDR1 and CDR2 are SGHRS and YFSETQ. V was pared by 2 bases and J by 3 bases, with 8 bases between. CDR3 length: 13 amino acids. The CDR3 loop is CASSLQADTEAFF. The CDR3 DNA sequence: TGCGCCAGCAGCTTACAGGCGGACACTGAAGCTTTCTTT.

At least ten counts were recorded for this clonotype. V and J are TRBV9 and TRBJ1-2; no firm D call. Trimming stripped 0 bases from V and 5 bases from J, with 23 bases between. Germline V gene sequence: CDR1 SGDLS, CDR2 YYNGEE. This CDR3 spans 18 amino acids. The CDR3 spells CASSVGPRATQSEYGYTF. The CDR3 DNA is TGTGCCAGCAGCGTAGGGCCCCGGGCCACTCAAAGCGAGTATGGCTACACCTTC.

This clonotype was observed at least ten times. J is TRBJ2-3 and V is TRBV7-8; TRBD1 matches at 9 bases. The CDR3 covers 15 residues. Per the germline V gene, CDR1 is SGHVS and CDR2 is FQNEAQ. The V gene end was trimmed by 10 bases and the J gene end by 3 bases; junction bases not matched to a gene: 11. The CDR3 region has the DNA TGTGCCACCTTCCCCCGGGACAGGGAAACAGATACGCAGTATTTT. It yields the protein CATFPRDRETDTQYF.

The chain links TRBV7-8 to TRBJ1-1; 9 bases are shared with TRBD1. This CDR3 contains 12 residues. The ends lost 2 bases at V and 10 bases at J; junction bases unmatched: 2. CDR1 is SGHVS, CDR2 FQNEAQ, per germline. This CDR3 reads CASSLLTGGAFF. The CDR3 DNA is TGTGCCAGCAGCTTACTGACAGGGGGAGCTTTCTTT. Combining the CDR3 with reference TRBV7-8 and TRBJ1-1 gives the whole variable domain GAGVSQSPRYKVAKRGQDVALRCDPISGHVSLFWYQQALGQGPEFLTYFQNEAQLDKSGLPSDRFFAERPEGSVSTLKIQRTQQEDSAVYLCASSLLTGGAFFGQGTRLTVV.

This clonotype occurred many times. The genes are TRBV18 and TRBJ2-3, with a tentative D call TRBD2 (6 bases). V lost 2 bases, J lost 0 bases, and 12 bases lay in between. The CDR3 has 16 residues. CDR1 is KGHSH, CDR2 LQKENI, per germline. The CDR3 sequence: CASSPDTSRSTDTQYF. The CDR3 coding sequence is TGTGCCAGCTCACCAGACACTAGCAGGAGCACAGATACGCAGTATTTT. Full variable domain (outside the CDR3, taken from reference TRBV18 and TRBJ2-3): NAGVMQNPRHLVRRRGQEARLRCSPMKGHSHVYWYRQLPEEGLKFMVYLQKENIIDESGMPKERFSAEFPKEGPSILRIQQVVRGDSAAYFCASSPDTSRSTDTQYFGPGTRLTVL.

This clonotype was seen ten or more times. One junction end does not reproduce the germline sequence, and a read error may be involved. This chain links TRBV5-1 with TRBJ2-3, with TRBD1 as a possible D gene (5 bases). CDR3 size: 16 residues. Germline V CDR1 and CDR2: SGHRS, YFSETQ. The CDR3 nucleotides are TGTGCCAGCAGCTTGAGTTCAGGGTATAGCACAGATACGCAGTATTTT. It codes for CASSLSSGYSTDTQYF.